This T cell receptor beta chain was captured by sequencing in a study of T cells in localized non-small cell lung cancer. To note about this clone: The antigen is unknown.

Study results and caveats: A median of 57 clones ranked among the top 100 in tumor appeared in adjacent lung. There was higher T cell clonality in uninvolved adjacent lung than in tumor, and it was highest there. Greater blood T cell density accompanied longer overall survival.

Measured with immunoSEQ multiplex PCR; TCRdb has only the in-frame clones, and not every one. The table shows around 28,000 clones, with 70% to 90% occurring only once. After removal of 5 bases from V and 5 bases from J, the junction contained 6 bases not matched to a gene. There are 14 residues in the CDR3. Per the germline V gene, CDR1 is SGHTA and CDR2 is FQGNSA. The sequence was collected from a woman aged 18 to 55 with stage I lung adenocarcinoma. The rearrangement links TRBV7-2 to TRBJ2-7; TRBD2 matches at 10 bases. Source: peripheral blood, taken before any cancer treatment. The CDR3 sequence: CASSIESGRDEQYF. The CDR3 DNA reads TGTGCCAGCAGCATCGAGAGCGGGAGGGACGAGCAGTACTTC.